Given below is one TCR beta chain in context. Frozen PBMC stocks contributed 2 to 2.5 micrograms of genomic DNA to the TCR beta libraries. This table comes from immunoSEQ multiplex PCR, and its TCRdb copy is limited to in-frame clones, with some not included. In the table there are around 70,000 clones, roughly 85% of which are singletons. These data come from a study of cytotoxic CD8 clonotypes in ibrutinib-treated CLL. The V gene end was trimmed by 0 bases and the J gene end by 2 bases; junction bases not matched to a gene: 4. The CDR3 spans 16 residues. Germline V gene lookup returns CDR1 LGHNA and CDR2 YNFKEQ.

The sample here was PBMCs, taken after 24 months of ibrutinib treatment. The receptor comes from a human donor with chronic lymphocytic leukemia. The chain employs TRBV4-2 and TRBJ2-7; 10 bases line up with TRBD2. The CDR3 loop reads CASSQESLAGAYEQYF. The CDR3 nucleotides are TGTGCCAGCAGCCAAGAGAGTCTAGCGGGAGCCTACGAGCAGTACTTC.